This T cell receptor (beta chain) derives from a study of beta chain features in type 1 diabetes listed by TCRdb under 2018. At the level of the whole study: Mean age, gender distribution, total cell number and subset yield did not differ between patients and healthy donors. Whereas all 30 or so donors provided naive and central memory subsets, regulatory and stem cell-like memory subsets were isolated from just 8 patients and roughly 8 healthy donors. A total of roughly 98,000,000 sorted cells were examined across all samples, and a strong correlation was observed between cell number per subset and RNA yield. The study compared the TCRB repertoires of sorted circulating CD4+ T cell subsets in recently diagnosed type 1 diabetes patients with those in matched healthy donors. General conclusions and limits of the study: Type 1 diabetes patients showed a moderate but significant shortening of TCRB CDR3 length in all four CD4+ subsets. Naive, central memory and regulatory TCRB repertoires appeared to be more alike among patients than among healthy donors. Fewer insertions and more nucleotide deletions at VDJ recombination sites were observed in patients with type 1 diabetes, implying thymic rearrangement abnormalities. HLA sub-analyses involved small numbers of individuals, so any influence of HLA type on TCRB rearrangement remained unresolved. Because cDNA was sequenced instead of genomic DNA, activated cells with high expression could be over-represented, although the groups did not differ in activation or CD3 levels. PCR might favor shorter templates, but patient and control samples were amplified and corrected together, so any skew would affect both groups equally.

Each donor gave one peripheral blood draw, about 110 mL on average, collected into heparinised tubes. Naive, central memory, regulatory and stem cell-like memory CD4+ T cells were sorted on a BD FACSAria II using a panel including CD45RO, CCR7, CD25, CD127, CD95 and CD27. All sorted populations exceeded 95% purity. PBMCs were separated immediately by Lymphoprep density gradient centrifugation and were stained directly, without being cultured. So that batch effects would be minimized, each experiment stained and sorted samples in pairs, pairing one healthy donor with one patient. The entire isolated RNA was reverse transcribed using the High Capacity cDNA Reverse Transcription Kit, and thus expressed TCRB transcripts were sequenced. Naive, central memory and regulatory T cell samples underwent deep immunoSEQ sequencing, averaging about 3.57 million total reads per sample. Sorted cells were lysed in RLT buffer, and RNA was extracted using DNase-treated RNeasy Micro or Mini kits according to cell number. Each cell subset was processed on its own to prevent cross-contamination, while patient and healthy donor samples were processed together. TCRB sequences were amplified from cDNA with the immunoSEQ multiplex PCR, producing 87-bp fragments spanning the CDR3 region. Amplicons were sequenced on the Illumina HiSeq platform. Turning to the authors' computational methods: Synthetic template baselines were used to correct PCR bias computationally, reads within Hamming distance 2 were collapsed together, and singletons that could not be merged were discarded. Reads were aligned against IMGT so that V, D and J genes, CDR3 length and insertions or deletions at six rearrangement sites could be assigned. Within each subset, clonotype counts were normalized to sorted cell number, after which true diversity and Gini coefficients were computed with the tcR R package. Repertoire sharing was quantified using the overlap coefficient calculated on TCRB nucleotide sequences. As a proxy for the pre-selection repertoire, out-of-frame TCRB sequences from naive cells were analyzed. TCRdb mirrors the immuneACCESS table, restricted to in-frame sequences. Some clones are absent from its copies; in checked studies, under half trace to an unresolved V gene, and the reason for the others is unknown. V, J and clone size derive from that table, while D and trimming were established from the DNA sequence. Within this sample are roughly 240,000 clones, with approximately 14% of them counted one time only. About 0.03% of the sample is held by the ten biggest clonotypes.

Trimming costs V 5 bases and J 0 bases, and their ends lie 14 bases apart. CDR1 and CDR2 were assigned from the germline V gene as SGHTA and FQGNSA. Spanning cysteine to phenylalanine, the CDR3 consists of 15 amino acids. The only DNA kept is the CDR3, 45 bases in frame from the first base. In the case of this clone: It lacks a known antigen. No per-base quality is available; no much larger clone lies one base away.

The sequence is built from TRBV7-2 and TRBJ2-7; TRBD1 is a weak D gene call, 7 bases matching. Sequencing was performed on naive CD4+ T cells from blood. What the cell subset or site label conveys for this sample: true naive CD4+ T cells. The sequence was collected from a woman aged 35 to 49 in good health. The CDR3 protein is CASSPGGTSSYEQYF. The DNA reads as follows: TGTGCCAGCAGCCCAGGGGGGACGAGCTCCTACGAGCAGTACTTC.